One T cell receptor (beta chain) is described in this entry. The source of the sample is a study of control samples from healthy donors and cancer patients. Assay: immunoSEQ multiplex PCR; the TCRdb copy retains only in-frame clones and omits some. The table lists roughly 170,000 clones, about 91% of them singletons, with 2% to 2.5% in the top ten. CDR1 is SGHTA, CDR2 FQGNSA, per germline. V lost 5 bases and J lost 0; bases outside the gene matches: 3. This CDR3 is 14 amino acids long. The TCR comes from a woman in her thirties or forties in good health. The material sequenced was blood. The chain recombines TRBV7-2 with TRBJ2-5, with TRBD2 matching 7 bases. CDR3 bases: TGTGCCAGCAGCCGGGACTACTACCAAGAGACCCAGTACTTC. Translated, it gives CASSRDYYQETQYF. Combining the CDR3 with reference TRBV7-2 and TRBJ2-5 gives the whole variable domain GAGVSQSPSNKVTEKGKDVELRCDPISGHTALYWYRQSLGQGLEFLIYFQGNSAPDKSGLPSDRFSAERTGGSVSTLTIQRTQQEDSAVYLCASSRDYYQETQYFGPGTRLLVL.